The 16 T cell receptor beta chains below come from one sample, sequenced in a study of PD-1 blockade in classical Hodgkin lymphoma. Time point of the sample: cycle 4 day 1 (C4D1), after five to seven weeks of nivolumab. All trial patients relapsed after autologous stem cell transplantation. Investigators isolated CD4+ T cells from thawed PBMCs through magnetic negative selection. The table came from immunoSEQ multiplex PCR; TCRdb's copy has only in-frame clones and leaves some out. The sample contains around 28,000 clones, about 88% of which appear only once. The source material was CD4+ T cells from blood, sampled before the fourth cycle of nivolumab. These receptors all stem from a human donor with classical Hodgkin lymphoma.

This rearrangement joins TRBV21-1 to TRBJ2-7; TRBD2, the D gene given by the table, was not confirmed from the DNA. TRBV21-1 is assigned pseudogene status. The CDR3 sequence is 16 residues long. The CDR3 DNA reads as TGTGCCAGCAGCAAAGGACCTAGGAAGTGCCACTACGAGCAGTACTTC. This translates into CASSKGPRKCHYEQYF.

CDR3 sequence: CASTIEAGRPYEQYF. The DNA of the CDR3 is TGTGCCAGTACCATAGAGGCGGGCAGACCCTACGAGCAGTACTTC. The genes are TRBV19 and TRBJ2-7; D perhaps matches TRBD2 (5 bases). CDR1 LNHDA and CDR2 SQIVND come from the germline V gene (reference sequence). The CDR3 length is 15 residues. Trimming took 7 bases from V and 2 from J, leaving 18 bases between them.

About this clone itself: At one end the junction does not follow the germline gene, possibly because of a read error. The gene calls are TRBV15 and TRBJ2-1, with 7 bases aligning to TRBD2. This CDR3 contains 15 residues. Germline CDR1 and CDR2: LNHNV and YYDKDF (reference sequence). This CDR3 is CATSRGGLVAGERVF. As DNA, the CDR3 is TGTGCCACCAGCAGAGGCGGACTAGTCGCGGGGGAGCGGGTCTTC.

The V and J genes are TRBV14 and TRBJ2-3, with 11 bases lining up with TRBD2. The CDR3 is 13 residues long. The germline V gene encodes CDR1 SGHDN and CDR2 FVKESK. Trimming at V came to 6 bases and at J to 4 bases, leaving 0 bases not matched to a gene. The DNA for the CDR3 is TGTGCCAGCAGGACTAGCGGGGCAGATACGCAGTATTTT. It encodes CASRTSGADTQYF.

CDR3: CAIKVRVEDNEQFF. As DNA, the CDR3 is TGTGCCATCAAGGTCCGGGTTGAGGACAATGAGCAGTTCTTC. The chain recombines TRBV10-3 with TRBJ2-1; D is unclear. The CDR3 is 14 residues long. CDR1 is ENHRY and CDR2 is SYGVKD in the germline V gene. Trimming pared 7 bases from V and 5 bases from J, leaving 15 bases between.

This sequence joins TRBV15 and TRBJ1-5, with a tentative D call TRBD1 (6 bases). The CDR3 runs 15 residues. In germline, CDR1 is LNHNV, CDR2 YYDKDF (reference sequence). Trimming removed 1 base from V and 1 base from J, with 8 bases in between. The CDR3 protein is CATSRGTESNQPQHF. The DNA of the CDR3 is TGTGCCACCAGCAGAGGGACAGAGAGCAATCAGCCCCAGCATTTT. The full variable domain, its missing parts supplied by reference TRBV15 and TRBJ1-5, is DAMVIQNPRYQVTQFGKPVTLSCSQTLNHNVMYWYQQKSSQAPKLLFHYYDKDFNNEADTPDNFQSRRPNTSFCFLDIRSPGLGDTAMYLCATSRGTESNQPQHFGDGTRLSIL.

The V call is TRBV28, the J call TRBJ2-4; tentative D call: TRBD2 (5 bases). The length of the CDR3 is 14 residues. Looked up from germline, CDR1 is MDHEN and CDR2 is SYDVKM. V lost 3 bases and J 0 bases, leaving 6 bases between the germline ends. CDR3 nucleotides: TGTGCCAGCAGTTTCGGAGGAGCCAAAAACATTCAGTACTTC. Translating it yields CASSFGGAKNIQYF.

The chain combines TRBV28 with TRBJ1-5; 12 bases match TRBD1. CDR1 is MDHEN and CDR2 is SYDVKM in the germline V gene. V lost 8 bases, J lost 0 bases, and 5 bases stayed unmatched. There are 16 residues in the CDR3. The CDR3 reads CASAGTGGFSNQPQHF. The CDR3 DNA follows: TGTGCCAGCGCCGGGACAGGGGGCTTTAGCAATCAGCCCCAGCATTTT. The complete variable domain, with remaining parts taken from reference TRBV28 and TRBJ1-5, reads DVKVTQSSRYLVKRTGEKVFLECVQDMDHENMFWYRQDPGLGLRLIYFSYDVKMKEKGDIPEGYSVSREKKERFSLILESASTNQTSMYLCASAGTGGFSNQPQHFGDGTRLSIL.

The V call is TRBV6-5, the J call TRBJ1-3, with D unclear. Germline CDR1 reads MNHEY; CDR2 reads SVGAGI. The CDR3 sequence is 15 residues long. V dropped 6 bases and J dropped 3 bases, with 15 bases sitting between them. The CDR3 region is CASSNPGLFGNTIYF. CDR3 in DNA: TGTGCCAGCAGCAACCCCGGACTCTTTGGAAACACCATATATTTT.

This rearrangement joins TRBV7-8 to TRBJ2-3; 7 bases agree with TRBD1. CDR1 is SGHVS, CDR2 FQNEAQ, per germline. V trimming: 5 bases; J trimming: 10 bases; junction bases outside the gene matches: 9. This CDR3 spans 13 amino acids. The CDR3 nucleotides are TGTGCCAGCAGCCCGACCCGGGACAGAGCGCAGTATTTT. Its translation is CASSPTRDRAQYF. The whole variable domain, remainder taken from reference TRBV7-8 and TRBJ2-3, is GAGVSQSPRYKVAKRGQDVALRCDPISGHVSLFWYQQALGQGPEFLTYFQNEAQLDKSGLPSDRFFAERPEGSVSTLKIQRTQQEDSAVYLCASSPTRDRAQYFGPGTRLTVL.

The CDR3 DNA reads TGTGCCAGCAGTGCAGGGGGCCAGAACACTGAAGCTTTCTTT. This gives the protein CASSAGGQNTEAFF. The genes are TRBV25-1 and TRBJ1-1; 8 bases agree with TRBD1. CDR1 is MGHDK and CDR2 is SYGVNS in the germline V gene. The CDR3 is made up of 14 amino acids. Losses at the gene ends were 4 bases for V and 1 base for J; bases not matched to a gene: 2. Combining the CDR3 with reference TRBV25-1 and TRBJ1-1 gives the whole variable domain EADIYQTPRYLVIGTGKKITLECSQTMGHDKMYWYQQDPGMELHLIHYSYGVNSTEKGDLSSESTVSRIRTEHFPLTLESARPSHTSQYLCASSAGGQNTEAFFGQGTRLTVV.

V usage is TRBV5-1 and J usage is TRBJ2-3; a weak D match, TRBD2 (6 bases). Germline-derived CDR1 and CDR2 are SGHRS and YFSETQ. V was pared by 4 bases and J by 2 bases, with 8 bases between. The CDR3 runs 13 residues. DNA of the CDR3: TGCGCCAGCAGCCGGGAGTTCACAGATACGCAGTATTTT. This gives the protein CASSREFTDTQYF.

This clone was recorded only once. V gene TRBV19 combines with J gene TRBJ1-4; no firm D call. The CDR3 spans 13 residues. V gave up 2 bases and J gave up 2 bases, with 3 bases separating them. Germline assignment: CDR1 LNHDA and CDR2 SQIVND (reference sequence). The chain's CDR3 is CASSISTNEKLFF. In nucleotides, the CDR3 is TGTGCCAGTAGTATATCCACTAATGAAAAACTGTTTTTT.

V usage is TRBV5-4 and J usage is TRBJ2-2, with 7 bases fitting TRBD1. Germline V gene lookup returns CDR1 SGHNT and CDR2 YYREEE (reference sequence). Unmatched junction bases numbered 7, after V lost 3 bases and J lost 5 bases. This CDR3 has 15 amino acids. Written as DNA, the CDR3 is TGTGCCAGCAGCTCCCGACAGGGTGGGACCGGGGAGCTGTTTTTT. As protein: CASSSRQGGTGELFF.

The V and J genes are TRBV5-8 and TRBJ2-1, with D uncertain. V lost 1 base to trimming and J lost 9 bases, with 17 bases between them. Germline V lookup: CDR1 SGHTS, CDR2 YDEGEE. The CDR3 consists of 15 residues. CDR3 loop: CASSLYLLSIGEQFF. In DNA form, the CDR3 reads TGTGCCAGCAGCTTGTATCTTCTTAGCATAGGTGAGCAGTTCTTC.

V gene TRBV10-3 combines with J gene TRBJ2-7; 9 bases line up with TRBD1. Germline V lookup: CDR1 ENHRY, CDR2 SYGVKD. The CDR3 is 15 amino acids. V shed 6 bases, J shed 0 bases, and the junction held 6 bases outside the gene matches. The CDR3 is CAISAGTGTSYEQYF. In DNA form, the CDR3 reads TGTGCCATCAGCGCCGGGACAGGGACCTCCTACGAGCAGTACTTC.